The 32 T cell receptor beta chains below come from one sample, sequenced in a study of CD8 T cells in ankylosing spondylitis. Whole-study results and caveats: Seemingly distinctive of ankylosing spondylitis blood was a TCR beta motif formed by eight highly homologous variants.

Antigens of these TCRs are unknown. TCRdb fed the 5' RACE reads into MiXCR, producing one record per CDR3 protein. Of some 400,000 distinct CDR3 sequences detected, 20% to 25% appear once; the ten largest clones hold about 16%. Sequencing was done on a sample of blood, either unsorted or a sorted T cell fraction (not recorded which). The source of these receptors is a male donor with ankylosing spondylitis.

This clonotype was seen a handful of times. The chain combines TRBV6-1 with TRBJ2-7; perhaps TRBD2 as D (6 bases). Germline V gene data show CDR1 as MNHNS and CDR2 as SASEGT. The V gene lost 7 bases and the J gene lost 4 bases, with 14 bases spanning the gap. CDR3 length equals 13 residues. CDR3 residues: CASNNGEVYEQYF. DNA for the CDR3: TGTGCCAGCAACAATGGGGAGGTTTACGAGCAGTACTTC.

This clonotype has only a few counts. DNA for the CDR3: TGCGCCAGCAGCCAAGACGGGACTAGCTATGAGCAGTTCTTC. This codes for CASSQDGTSYEQFF. V and J are TRBV4-3 and TRBJ2-1; 9 bases match TRBD2. Germline values: CDR1 LGHNA, CDR2 YSLEER. This CDR3 contains 14 residues. V trimming: 0 bases; J trimming: 8 bases; junction bases outside the gene matches: 2.

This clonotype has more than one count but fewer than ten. The CDR3 here is CASNDRVGYGYTF. DNA for the CDR3: TGCGCCAGCAACGACAGGGTGGGCTATGGCTACACCTTC. V and J are TRBV5-1 and TRBJ1-2; 7 positions match TRBD1. The germline CDR1 and CDR2 sequences are SGHRS and YFSETQ. The V segment lost 6 bases and the J segment 4 bases; nucleotides outside the gene matches: 6. This CDR3 is built from 13 residues. Full variable domain (rest looked up from reference TRBV5-1 and TRBJ1-2): KAGVTQTPRYLIKTRGQQVTLSCSPISGHRSVSWYQQTPGQGLQFLFEYFSETQRNKGNFPGRFSGRQFSNSRSEMNVSTLELGDSALYLCASNDRVGYGYTFGSGTRLTVV.

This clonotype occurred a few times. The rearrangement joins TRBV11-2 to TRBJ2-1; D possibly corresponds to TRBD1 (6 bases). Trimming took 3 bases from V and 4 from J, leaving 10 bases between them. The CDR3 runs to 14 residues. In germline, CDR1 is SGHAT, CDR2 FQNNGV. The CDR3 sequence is CASSFERGYNEQFF. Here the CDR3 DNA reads TGTGCCAGCAGCTTCGAGAGGGGGTACAATGAGCAGTTCTTC.

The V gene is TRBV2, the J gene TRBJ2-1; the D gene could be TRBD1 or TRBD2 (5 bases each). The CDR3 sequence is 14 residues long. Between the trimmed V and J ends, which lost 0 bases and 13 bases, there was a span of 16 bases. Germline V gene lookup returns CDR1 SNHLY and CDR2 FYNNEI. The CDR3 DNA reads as TGTGCCAGCAGTGAAGCACCAGGGAGCTCCACACAGTTCTTC. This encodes CASSEAPGSSTQFF.

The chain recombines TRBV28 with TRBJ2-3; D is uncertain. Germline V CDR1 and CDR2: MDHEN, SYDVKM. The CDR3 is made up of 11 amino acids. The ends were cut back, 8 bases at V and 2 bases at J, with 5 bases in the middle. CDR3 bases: TGTGCCAGCCGATTCACAGATACGCAGTATTTT. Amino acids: CASRFTDTQYF.

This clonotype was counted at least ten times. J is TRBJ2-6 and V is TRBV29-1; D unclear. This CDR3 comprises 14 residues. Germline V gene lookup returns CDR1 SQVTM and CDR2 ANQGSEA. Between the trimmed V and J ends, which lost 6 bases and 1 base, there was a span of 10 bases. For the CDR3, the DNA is TGCAGCGTCGCCGGCATATCTGGGGCCAACGTCCTGACTTTC. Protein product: CSVAGISGANVLTF.

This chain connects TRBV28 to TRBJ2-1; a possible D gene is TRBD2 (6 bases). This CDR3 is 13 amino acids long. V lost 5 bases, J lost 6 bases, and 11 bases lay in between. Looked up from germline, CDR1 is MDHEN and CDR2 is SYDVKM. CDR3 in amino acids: CASSRRGVNEQFF. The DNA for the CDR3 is TGTGCCAGCAGTCGACGCGGGGTCAATGAGCAGTTCTTC.

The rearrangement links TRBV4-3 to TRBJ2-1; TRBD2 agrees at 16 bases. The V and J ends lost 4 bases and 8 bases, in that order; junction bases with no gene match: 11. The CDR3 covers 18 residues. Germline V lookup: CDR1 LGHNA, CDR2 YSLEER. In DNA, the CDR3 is TGCGCCAGCAGCCCAACCGGGACTAGCGGGAGGGCGGGGGATGAGCAGTTCTTC. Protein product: CASSPTGTSGRAGDEQFF.

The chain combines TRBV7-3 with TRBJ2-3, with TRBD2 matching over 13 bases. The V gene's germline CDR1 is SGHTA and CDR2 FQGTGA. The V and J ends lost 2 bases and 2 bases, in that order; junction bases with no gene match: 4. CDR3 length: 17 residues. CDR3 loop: CASSLGGLAGNTDTQYF. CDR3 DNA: TGTGCCAGCAGCTTAGGGGGACTAGCGGGAAACACAGATACGCAGTATTTT.

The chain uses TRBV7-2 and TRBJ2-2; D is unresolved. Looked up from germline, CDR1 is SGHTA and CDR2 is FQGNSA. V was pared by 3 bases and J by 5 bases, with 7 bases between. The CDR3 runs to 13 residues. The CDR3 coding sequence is TGTGCCAGCAGCTTTTCGTGGACCGGGGAGCTGTTTTTT. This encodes CASSFSWTGELFF. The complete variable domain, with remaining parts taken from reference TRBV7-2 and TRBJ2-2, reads GAGVSQSPSNKVTEKGKDVELRCDPISGHTALYWYRQSLGQGLEFLIYFQGNSAPDKSGLPSDRFSAERTGGSVSTLTIQRTQQEDSAVYLCASSFSWTGELFFGEGSRLTVL.

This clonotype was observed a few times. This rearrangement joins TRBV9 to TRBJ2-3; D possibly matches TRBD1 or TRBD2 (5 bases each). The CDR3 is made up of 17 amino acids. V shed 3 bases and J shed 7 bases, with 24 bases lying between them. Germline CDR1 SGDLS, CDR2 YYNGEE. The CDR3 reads CASSADAGTGYWNTQYF. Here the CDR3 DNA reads TGTGCCAGCAGCGCTGATGCCGGGACGGGCTATTGGAATACGCAGTATTTT.

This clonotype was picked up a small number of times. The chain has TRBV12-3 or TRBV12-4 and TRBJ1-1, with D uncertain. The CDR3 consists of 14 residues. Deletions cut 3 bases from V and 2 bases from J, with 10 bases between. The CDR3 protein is CASSFEVGNTEAFF. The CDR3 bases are TGTGCCAGCAGTTTCGAGGTGGGAAACACTGAAGCTTTCTTT.

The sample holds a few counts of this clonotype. The CDR3 DNA reads as TGTGCCAGCAGCATCGACAGGGTACAAGAGACCCAGTACTTC. Encoded protein: CASSIDRVQETQYF. The gene calls are TRBV13 and TRBJ2-5; TRBD1 matches at 7 bases. Germline V CDR1 and CDR2: PRHDT, FYEKMQ (reference sequence). The CDR3 totals 14 residues. V shed 5 bases, J shed 2 bases, and the junction held 5 bases outside the gene matches. The whole variable domain, remainder taken from reference TRBV13 and TRBJ2-5, is AAGVIQSPRHLIKEKRETATLKCYPIPRHDTVYWYQQGPGQDPQFLISFYEKMQSDKGSIPDRFSAQQFSDYHSELNMSSLELGDSALYFCASSIDRVQETQYFGPGTRLLVL.

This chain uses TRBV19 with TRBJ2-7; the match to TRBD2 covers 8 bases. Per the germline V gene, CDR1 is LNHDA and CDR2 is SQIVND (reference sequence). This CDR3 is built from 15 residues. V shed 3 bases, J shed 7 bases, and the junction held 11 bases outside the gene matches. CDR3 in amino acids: CASSIVSGGQREQYF. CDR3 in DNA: TGTGCCAGTAGTATCGTGTCGGGAGGGCAAAGGGAGCAGTACTTC.

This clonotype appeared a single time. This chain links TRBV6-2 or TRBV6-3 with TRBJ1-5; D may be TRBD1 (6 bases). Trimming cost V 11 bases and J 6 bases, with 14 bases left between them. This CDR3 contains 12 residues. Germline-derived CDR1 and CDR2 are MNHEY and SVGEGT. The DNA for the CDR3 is TGTGCCGGTCGGAGCAGGGGTCAGCCCCAGCATTTT. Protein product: CAGRSRGQPQHF.

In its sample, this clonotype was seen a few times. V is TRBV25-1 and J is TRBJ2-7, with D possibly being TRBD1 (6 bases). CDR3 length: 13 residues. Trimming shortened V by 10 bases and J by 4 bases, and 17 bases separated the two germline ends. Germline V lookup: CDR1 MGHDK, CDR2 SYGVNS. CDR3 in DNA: TGTGCCACCTCGAACAGGGCTGGGTACGAGCAGTACTTC. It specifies CATSNRAGYEQYF.

CDR3 region: CASTRGINQPQHF. CDR3 in DNA: TGTGCCAGCACCAGGGGAATCAATCAGCCCCAGCATTTT. The V and J genes are TRBV12-3 or TRBV12-4 and TRBJ1-5; D might be TRBD1 (6 bases). The V gene lost 7 bases and the J gene lost 3 bases, with 10 bases spanning the gap. This CDR3 has 13 residues.

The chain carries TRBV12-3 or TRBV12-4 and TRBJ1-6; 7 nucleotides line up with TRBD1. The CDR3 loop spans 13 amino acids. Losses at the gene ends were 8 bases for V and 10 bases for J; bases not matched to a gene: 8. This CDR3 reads CASHRGLGSPLHF. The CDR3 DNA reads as TGTGCCAGCCACAGGGGATTAGGATCACCCCTCCACTTT.

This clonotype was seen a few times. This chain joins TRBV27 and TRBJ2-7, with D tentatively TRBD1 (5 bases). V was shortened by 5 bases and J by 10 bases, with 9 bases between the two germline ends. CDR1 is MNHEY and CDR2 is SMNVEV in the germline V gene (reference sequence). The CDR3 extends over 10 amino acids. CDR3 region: CASSRQFQYF. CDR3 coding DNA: TGTGCCAGCAGTAGACAGTTTCAGTACTTC.

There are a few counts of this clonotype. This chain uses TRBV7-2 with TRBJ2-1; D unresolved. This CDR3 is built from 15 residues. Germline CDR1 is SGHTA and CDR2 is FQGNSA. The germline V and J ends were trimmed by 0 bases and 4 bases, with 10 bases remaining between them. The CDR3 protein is CASSLALGIYNEQFF. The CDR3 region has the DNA TGTGCCAGCAGCTTAGCCCTAGGGATTTACAATGAGCAGTTCTTC.

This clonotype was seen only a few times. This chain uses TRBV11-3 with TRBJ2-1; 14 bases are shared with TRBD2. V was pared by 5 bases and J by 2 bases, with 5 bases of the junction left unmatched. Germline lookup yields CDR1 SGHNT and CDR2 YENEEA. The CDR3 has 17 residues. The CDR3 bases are TGTGCCAGCAGCGCCAGACTAGCGGGAGGGACCTACAATGAGCAGTTCTTC. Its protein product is CASSARLAGGTYNEQFF.

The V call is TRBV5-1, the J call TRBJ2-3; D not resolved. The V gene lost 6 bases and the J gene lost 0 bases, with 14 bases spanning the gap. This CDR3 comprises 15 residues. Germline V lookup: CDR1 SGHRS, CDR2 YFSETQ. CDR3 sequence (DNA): TGCGCCAGCAATTTGGGTAGGCAAAGCACAGATACGCAGTATTTT. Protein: CASNLGRQSTDTQYF.

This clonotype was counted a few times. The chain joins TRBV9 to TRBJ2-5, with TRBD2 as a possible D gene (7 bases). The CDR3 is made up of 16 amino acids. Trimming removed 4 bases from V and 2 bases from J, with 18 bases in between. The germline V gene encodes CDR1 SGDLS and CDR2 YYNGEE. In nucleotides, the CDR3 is TGTGCCAGCAGCACACAGGGACTAACAAATCAAGAGACCCAGTACTTC. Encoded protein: CASSTQGLTNQETQYF.

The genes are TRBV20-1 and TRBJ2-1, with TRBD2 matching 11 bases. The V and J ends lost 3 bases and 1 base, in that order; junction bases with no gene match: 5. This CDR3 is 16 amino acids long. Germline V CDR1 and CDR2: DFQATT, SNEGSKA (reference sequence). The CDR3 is CSARAGLAGSYNEQFF. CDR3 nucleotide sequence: TGCAGTGCTAGGGCCGGACTAGCGGGTTCCTACAATGAGCAGTTCTTC.

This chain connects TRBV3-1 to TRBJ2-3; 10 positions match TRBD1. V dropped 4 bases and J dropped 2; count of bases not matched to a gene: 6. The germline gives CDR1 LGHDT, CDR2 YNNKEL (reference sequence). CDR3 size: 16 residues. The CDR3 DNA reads TGTGCCAGCAGCCGGCAGGGACAGGGGACCACAGATACGCAGTATTTT. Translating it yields CASSRQGQGTTDTQYF.

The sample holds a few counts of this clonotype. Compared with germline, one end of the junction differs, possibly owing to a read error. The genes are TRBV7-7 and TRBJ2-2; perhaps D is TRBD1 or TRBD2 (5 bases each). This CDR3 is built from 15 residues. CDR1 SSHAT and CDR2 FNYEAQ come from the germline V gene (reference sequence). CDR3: CASSLGTKFTGELFF. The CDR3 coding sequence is TGTGCTAGCAGCTTAGGGACGAAATTCACCGGGGAGCTGTTTTTT.

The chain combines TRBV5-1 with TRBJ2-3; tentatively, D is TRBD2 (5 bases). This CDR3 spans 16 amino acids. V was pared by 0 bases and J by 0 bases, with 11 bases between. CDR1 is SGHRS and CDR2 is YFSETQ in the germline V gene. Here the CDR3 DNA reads TGCGCCAGCAGCTTGGGGGGTCGCGGGAGCACAGATACGCAGTATTTT. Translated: CASSLGGRGSTDTQYF.

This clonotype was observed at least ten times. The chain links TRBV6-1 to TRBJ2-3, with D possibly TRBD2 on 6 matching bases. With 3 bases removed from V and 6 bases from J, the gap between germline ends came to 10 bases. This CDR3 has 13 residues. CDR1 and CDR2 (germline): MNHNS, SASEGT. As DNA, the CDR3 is TGTGCCAGCAGTGACGCGGGGAGGGATACGCAGTATTTT. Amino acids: CASSDAGRDTQYF.

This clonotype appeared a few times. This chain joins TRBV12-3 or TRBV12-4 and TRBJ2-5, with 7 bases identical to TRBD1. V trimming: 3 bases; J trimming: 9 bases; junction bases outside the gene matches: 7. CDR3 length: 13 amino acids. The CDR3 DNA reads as TGTGCCAGCAGTTTGACTCTCCAGGGGGCCCAGTACTTC. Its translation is CASSLTLQGAQYF.

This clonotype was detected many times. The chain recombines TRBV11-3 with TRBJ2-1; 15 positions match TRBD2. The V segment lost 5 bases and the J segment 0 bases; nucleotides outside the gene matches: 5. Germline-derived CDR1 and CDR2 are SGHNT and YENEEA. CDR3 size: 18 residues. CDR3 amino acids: CASSTGTSGRSSYNEQFF. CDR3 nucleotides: TGTGCCAGCAGCACGGGGACTAGCGGGAGGAGCTCCTACAATGAGCAGTTCTTC.

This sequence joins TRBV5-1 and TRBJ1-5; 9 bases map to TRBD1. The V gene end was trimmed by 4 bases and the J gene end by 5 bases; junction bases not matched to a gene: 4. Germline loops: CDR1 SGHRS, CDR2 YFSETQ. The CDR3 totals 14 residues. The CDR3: CASSLRTGDQPQHF. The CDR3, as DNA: TGCGCCAGCAGCCTACGGACAGGGGATCAGCCCCAGCATTTT.